Presented here are 12 T cell receptor beta chains from one specimen sequenced in a study of Graves' ophthalmopathy and Graves' hyperthyroidism. RNA transcripts served as template for amplifying TCR beta CDR3 sequences. HTBI primers were used in a first-round RT-PCR, which preceded a second-round multiplex PCR. From the multiplex PCR reads, TCRdb called clonotypes with MiXCR, one entry per CDR3 protein. The profile shows 450,000 to 600,000 distinct CDR3 sequences, approximately 35% of them singletons. The sequenced sample consisted of peripheral blood or thyroid tissue (not recorded which). The receptors originated from an adult man with Graves' hyperthyroidism.

This clonotype was counted at least ten times. This chain joins TRBV29-1 and TRBJ2-5, with D possibly being TRBD1 (5 bases). Trimming cost V 3 bases and J 1 base, with 9 bases left between them. This CDR3 region has 13 residues. Looked up from germline, CDR1 is SQVTM and CDR2 is ANQGSEA. CDR3 protein: CSVDDSFQETQYF. In DNA form, the CDR3 reads TGCAGCGTTGATGACAGCTTCCAAGAGACCCAGTACTTC.

This chain joins TRBV3-1 and TRBJ2-7; 7 positions agree with TRBD1. With V trimmed by 4 bases and J by 4 bases, 7 bases remained unmatched. Germline loops: CDR1 LGHDT, CDR2 YNNKEL (reference sequence). The CDR3 has 14 residues. CDR3: CASSPTGQRYEQYF. In DNA form, the CDR3 reads TGTGCCAGCAGCCCAACGGGACAGAGGTACGAGCAGTACTTC.

Turning to this clonotype: The missing conserved phenylalanine or tryptophan at the end of this CDR3 makes a read error likely. Because the CDR3's place on the DNA is in doubt, the DNA is left out and the CDR3 is given as listed by TCRdb. The chain combines TRBV6-5 with TRBJ1-6. The CDR3 is 8 residues long, ends included. CDR1 MNHEY and CDR2 SVGAGI come from the germline V gene. This chain's CDR3 is CASSTQNS.

This clonotype has only one observation. One end of the junction varies from germline; a read error may be responsible. This sequence joins TRBV7-9 and TRBJ1-2, with D perhaps TRBD1 (6 bases). The V gene's germline CDR1 is SEHNR and CDR2 FQNEAQ (reference sequence). The CDR3 totals 15 residues. The CDR3 region is CASSLGQLTNYGYTF. The CDR3 nucleotides read TGCGCCAGCAGCTTAGGACAGTTAACAAACTATGGCTACACCTTC.

This clonotype occurred a few times. V and J are TRBV19 and TRBJ2-7; 9 bases map to TRBD1. The CDR3 length is 14 residues. Unmatched junction bases numbered 7, after V lost 5 bases and J lost 5 bases. The germline CDR1 and CDR2 sequences are LNHDA and SQIVND (reference sequence). The CDR3 DNA follows: TGTGCCAGTAGTGGTGGGACAGGGACAAACGAGCAGTACTTC. Its protein is CASSGGTGTNEQYF.

The chain is built from TRBV25-1 and TRBJ1-4; D is undetermined. CDR3 length: 18 residues. Germline CDR1 reads MGHDK; CDR2 reads SYGVNS. V lost 0 bases and J 7 bases, leaving 21 bases between the germline ends. CDR3 region: CASSEYGSFSDIGEKLFF. CDR3 coding DNA: TGTGCCAGCAGTGAATATGGCAGCTTTAGTGACATAGGTGAAAAACTGTTTTTT.

The table lists this clonotype with a few counts. The chain recombines TRBV24-1 with TRBJ2-6, with D uncertain. The CDR3 is made up of 14 amino acids. The ends were cut back, 5 bases at V and 12 bases at J, with 16 bases in the middle. Germline lookup yields CDR1 KGHDR and CDR2 SFDVKD. CDR3 loop: CATSVSGPISVLTF. The CDR3 DNA follows: TGTGCCACCAGTGTTTCCGGGCCCATAAGCGTCCTGACTTTC.

This clonotype was detected many times. CDR3 in DNA: TGTGCCAGCAGTTTTAAGGCAGGGGGCAATTCACCCCTCCACTTT. This encodes CASSFKAGGNSPLHF. This chain uses TRBV12-3 or TRBV12-4 with TRBJ1-6; TRBD1 agrees at 8 bases. Trimming at V came to 3 bases and at J to 7 bases, leaving 5 bases not matched to a gene. The CDR3 length is 15 residues.

The chain has TRBV29-1 and TRBJ1-5; D is perhaps TRBD1 (6 bases). In germline, CDR1 is SQVTM, CDR2 ANQGSEA. The CDR3 has 13 residues. Trimming pared 4 bases from V and 7 bases from J, leaving 14 bases between. The DNA for the CDR3 is TGCAGCGTTGGGTGGGGGGCGCGCCAGCCCCAGCATTTT. The encoded protein is CSVGWGARQPQHF.

This clonotype was counted ten times or more. This rearrangement joins TRBV5-6 to TRBJ2-2; 8 positions match TRBD2. The germline V gene encodes CDR1 SGHDT and CDR2 YYEEEE. V was clipped by 3 bases and J by 4 bases; unmatched bases: 8. This CDR3 is 16 amino acids long. The CDR3, as DNA: TGTGCCAGCAGCTACGGGGGGGCCCTTCGCACCGGGGAGCTGTTTTTT. As protein: CASSYGGALRTGELFF.

This clonotype was picked up many times. V gene TRBV5-8 combines with J gene TRBJ2-5, with D tentatively TRBD2 (5 bases). CDR1 SGHTS and CDR2 YDEGEE come from the germline V gene. With 4 bases removed from V and 2 bases from J, the gap between germline ends came to 21 bases. The CDR3 runs 17 residues. The CDR3 DNA sequence: TGTGCCAGCAGCCCCCGCAGGTCGGCTAGCTTACAAGAGACCCAGTACTTC. This sequence encodes CASSPRRSASLQETQYF. Combining the CDR3 with reference TRBV5-8 and TRBJ2-5 gives the whole variable domain EAGVTQSPTHLIKTRGQQATLRCSPISGHTSVYWYQQALGLGLQFLLWYDEGEERNRGNFPPRFSGRQFPNYSSELNVNALELEDSALYLCASSPRRSASLQETQYFGPGTRLLVL.

The chain has TRBV5-1 and TRBJ1-5; a weak D match, TRBD1 (6 bases). There are 14 residues in the CDR3. Trimming removed 6 bases from V and 5 bases from J, with 15 bases in between. CDR1 is SGHRS, CDR2 YFSETQ, per germline. The CDR3 DNA is TGCGCCAGCAACGGGGGAGGGGGTGATCAGCCCCAGCATTTT. As protein: CASNGGGGDQPQHF.